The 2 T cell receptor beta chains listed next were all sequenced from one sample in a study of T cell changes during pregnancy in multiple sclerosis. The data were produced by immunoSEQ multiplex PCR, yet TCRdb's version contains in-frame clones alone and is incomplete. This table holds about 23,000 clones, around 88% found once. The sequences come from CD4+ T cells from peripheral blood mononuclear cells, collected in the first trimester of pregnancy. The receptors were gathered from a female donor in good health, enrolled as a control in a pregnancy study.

The CDR3 DNA follows: TGCGCCAGCAGCTTGGGCCCAGGGGATCAGCCCCAGCATTTT. Residues: CASSLGPGDQPQHF. V is TRBV5-1 and J is TRBJ1-5; a weak D match, TRBD1 (6 bases). Germline CDR1 and CDR2: SGHRS and YFSETQ. CDR3 length equals 14 residues. V shed 0 bases and J shed 5 bases, with 9 bases lying between them.

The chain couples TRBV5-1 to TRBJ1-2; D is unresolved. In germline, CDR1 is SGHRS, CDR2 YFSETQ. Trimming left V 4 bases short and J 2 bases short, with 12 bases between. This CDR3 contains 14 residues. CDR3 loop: CASSPGDGNYGYTF. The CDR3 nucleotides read TGCGCCAGCAGCCCGGGAGACGGAAACTATGGCTACACCTTC.